The 25 T cell receptor beta chains below come from one sample, sequenced in a study of OX40 agonist ivuxolimab in advanced cancers. This table comes from immunoSEQ multiplex PCR, and its TCRdb copy is limited to in-frame clones, with some not included. The sample includes 60,000 to 65,000 clones, under 95% of them seen just once. The sample consisted of CD4+ or CD8+ T cells sorted from blood, taken in a trial of the OX40 agonist ivuxolimab. The source of these receptors is an adult with an advanced solid tumor such as melanoma, head and neck, liver or kidney cancer.

V gene TRBV27 combines with J gene TRBJ1-2, with D tentatively TRBD1 (5 bases). The V gene's germline CDR1 is MNHEY and CDR2 SMNVEV (reference sequence). Trimming took off 2 bases at V and 2 bases at J, with 12 bases between the two ends. The length of the CDR3 is 15 residues. CDR3 nucleotide sequence: TGTGCCAGCAGTTTAAGGGGACGGGGCAACTATGGCTACACCTTC. Protein sequence: CASSLRGRGNYGYTF.

This clone is a singleton in its sample. At one end the junction does not follow the germline gene, possibly because of a read error. This chain connects TRBV7-7 to TRBJ2-5; D may be TRBD2 (5 bases). CDR1 and CDR2 from the germline V gene are SSHAT and FNYEAQ (reference sequence). This CDR3 spans 15 amino acids. This CDR3 reads CASSLVGSSRETQYF. The CDR3 DNA reads as TGTGCTAGCAGCTTAGTGGGATCTAGCCGAGAGACCCAGTACTTC.

The chain combines TRBV4-1 with TRBJ2-7, with 9 nucleotides matching TRBD2. There are 15 residues in the CDR3. CDR1 is MGHRA and CDR2 is YSYEKL in the germline V gene. The V and J ends lost 1 base and 4 bases, in that order; junction bases with no gene match: 5. CDR3 residues: CASSQAGLAKYEQYF. The CDR3 nucleotides are TGCGCCAGCAGCCAAGCCGGACTAGCGAAATACGAGCAGTACTTC.

This chain uses TRBV7-2 with TRBJ1-1; D perhaps matches TRBD1 (6 bases). CDR1 is SGHTA and CDR2 is FQGNSA in the germline V gene. The CDR3 has 15 amino acids. Trimming cost V 5 bases and J 5 bases, with 18 bases left between them. The CDR3 DNA reads TGTGCCAGCAGCCCTAAATGGACAGCTGGAACTGAAGCTTTCTTT. Translating gives CASSPKWTAGTEAFF.

V usage is TRBV29-1 and J usage is TRBJ2-4; D call uncertain. Trimming pared 6 bases from V and 0 bases from J, leaving 15 bases between. Germline-derived CDR1 and CDR2 are SQVTM and ANQGSEA. The CDR3 loop spans 15 amino acids. The CDR3 sequence: CSVDVWTQAKNIQYF. The CDR3 DNA reads as TGCAGCGTCGACGTATGGACGCAAGCCAAAAACATTCAGTACTTC.

The rearrangement uses TRBV9 and TRBJ2-1, with 11 bases lining up with TRBD2. Germline V lookup: CDR1 SGDLS, CDR2 YYNGEE. The CDR3 has 18 residues. Germline trimming cut 4 bases from V and 4 bases from J; bases unmatched to any gene: 13. The chain's CDR3 is CASSPGTSGLSVYNEQFF. In DNA form, the CDR3 reads TGTGCCAGCAGCCCCGGGACTAGCGGACTTTCCGTATACAATGAGCAGTTCTTC.

In its sample, this clone was seen once. The J gene is TRBJ1-4, the V gene TRBV30; no reliable D call. The CDR3 runs to 16 residues. Germline CDR1 is GTSNPN and CDR2 is SVGIG (reference sequence). The germline V and J ends were trimmed by 4 bases and 4 bases, with 19 bases remaining between them. In DNA, the CDR3 is TGTGCCTGGAAGCCATACCCGGGCTCTTTTAATGAAAAACTGTTTTTT. Translating it yields CAWKPYPGSFNEKLFF.

This chain uses TRBV6-4 with TRBJ2-5; D is possibly TRBD2 (7 bases). CDR3 size: 12 residues. CDR1 and CDR2 from the germline V gene are MRHNA and SNTAGT. Trimming shortened V by 10 bases and J by 5 bases, and 14 bases separated the two germline ends. The DNA of the CDR3 is TGTGCCACCCCGGGGGGCGTGGAGACCCAGTACTTC. Residues: CATPGGVETQYF.

The chain links TRBV6-5 to TRBJ2-7; 15 bases map to TRBD2. The V segment lost 2 bases and the J segment 7 bases; nucleotides outside the gene matches: 3. The CDR3 spans 15 residues. Germline CDR1 and CDR2: MNHEY and SVGAGI. The CDR3 coding sequence is TGTGCCAGCAGTTACGGACTAGCGGGAGGGAGTGAGCAGTACTTC. This encodes CASSYGLAGGSEQYF.

This clone was counted only a few times. The rearrangement joins TRBV30 to TRBJ1-2, with TRBD1 as a possible D gene (5 bases). Trimming left V 6 bases short and J 2 bases short, with 13 bases between. Germline V CDR1 and CDR2: GTSNPN, SVGIG (reference sequence). This CDR3 comprises 13 residues. CDR3 residues: CACTGGRNYGYTF. CDR3 nucleotide sequence: TGTGCCTGTACCGGGGGGAGGAACTATGGCTACACCTTC.

This chain joins TRBV10-3 and TRBJ1-4; the D is unclear. With 2 bases removed from V and 0 bases from J, the gap between germline ends came to 7 bases. The CDR3 runs 15 residues. Germline loops: CDR1 ENHRY, CDR2 SYGVKD. CDR3 in amino acids: CAISETAPTNEKLFF. CDR3 sequence (DNA): TGTGCCATCAGTGAGACAGCCCCAACTAATGAAAAACTGTTTTTT.

This chain uses TRBV10-2 with TRBJ2-7, with 9 bases fitting TRBD1. Germline CDR1 and CDR2: WSHSY and SAAADI. V lost 7 bases, J lost 4 bases, and 11 bases stayed unmatched. The CDR3 runs to 15 residues. CDR3 amino acids: CASNQNGQGPYEQYF. The CDR3 coding sequence is TGCGCCAGCAACCAAAATGGACAGGGGCCTTACGAGCAGTACTTC.

This chain joins TRBV29-1 and TRBJ1-2, with 11 bases that match TRBD1. CDR1 and CDR2 from the germline V gene are SQVTM and ANQGSEA. This CDR3 spans 13 amino acids. Unmatched junction bases numbered 8, after V lost 2 bases and J lost 12 bases. CDR3 residues: CSVEIRTGGVNTF. In DNA, the CDR3 is TGCAGCGTTGAAATTCGGACAGGGGGCGTAAACACCTTC.

CDR3 DNA sequence: TGTGCCAGCAGGGCGATCTCCTACGAGCAGTACTTC. Translating gives CASRAISYEQYF. V usage is TRBV28 and J usage is TRBJ2-7; D remains unclear. CDR3 length equals 12 residues. Between the trimmed V and J ends, which lost 6 bases and 0 bases, there was a span of 6 bases. The V gene's germline CDR1 is MDHEN and CDR2 SYDVKM.

Details on this clone: The sample carries other DNA sequences with the same CDR3. The chain links TRBV15 to TRBJ1-4, with D unclear. Looked up from germline, CDR1 is LNHNV and CDR2 is YYDKDF (reference sequence). Trimming left V 1 base short and J 6 bases short, with 3 bases between. The CDR3 consists of 12 residues. CDR3 residues: CATSRGDEKLFF. The CDR3 DNA reads as TGTGCCACCAGCAGAGGGGATGAAAAACTGTTTTTT.

This chain connects TRBV6-1 to TRBJ1-4; D possibly corresponds to TRBD1 (5 bases). The CDR3 runs to 13 residues. V dropped 5 bases and J dropped 4 bases, with 8 bases sitting between them. Germline V gene data show CDR1 as MNHNS and CDR2 as SASEGT. The CDR3 reads CASSRQNNEKLFF. CDR3 nucleotides: TGTGCCAGCAGTAGACAGAATAATGAAAAACTGTTTTTT.

The table lists this clone with a count of one. The chain employs TRBV11-2 and TRBJ2-5; no reliable D call. Germline values: CDR1 SGHAT, CDR2 FQNNGV. This CDR3 has 15 amino acids. V shed 5 bases and J shed 5 bases, with 18 bases lying between them. CDR3 sequence (DNA): TGTGCCAGCAGCGCCTCGGCCCAACCAGTGGAGACCCAGTACTTC. Translated: CASSASAQPVETQYF.

The genes are TRBV5-1 and TRBJ2-7; 10 positions match TRBD1. The CDR3 runs to 15 residues. Germline V gives CDR1 SGHRS, CDR2 YFSETQ. After removal of 4 bases from V and 7 bases from J, the junction contained 11 bases not matched to a gene. The CDR3 sequence is CASSLGQGGSTEQYF. The CDR3 coding sequence is TGCGCCAGCAGCCTAGGACAGGGGGGCTCTACGGAGCAGTACTTC.

The CDR3 DNA sequence: TGCGCCAGCAGCCAAGATCTCAGCTATGGCTACACCTTC. Residues: CASSQDLSYGYTF. The V gene is TRBV4-1, the J gene TRBJ1-2; D gene unclear. CDR3 size: 13 residues. V was cut by 0 bases and J by 4 bases, with 6 bases left in between. Germline CDR1 and CDR2: MGHRA and YSYEKL.

The chain is built from TRBV6-1 and TRBJ1-4, with 7 nucleotides matching TRBD1. CDR3 length: 15 residues. Germline V gene data show CDR1 as MNHNS and CDR2 as SASEGT. Germline trimming cut 4 bases from V and 4 bases from J; bases unmatched to any gene: 6. CDR3 nucleotide sequence: TGTGCCAGCAGTGGCTCCCGACAGGGTAATGAAAAACTGTTTTTT. This translates into CASSGSRQGNEKLFF.

The genes are TRBV5-1 and TRBJ1-2; D is perhaps TRBD1 (5 bases). The germline V and J ends were trimmed by 6 bases and 4 bases, with 13 bases remaining between them. The CDR3 consists of 13 residues. From germline, CDR1 is SGHRS and CDR2 YFSETQ. The DNA for the CDR3 is TGCGCCAGCACTCCCGGGACGCCCTATGGCTACACCTTC. Encoded protein: CASTPGTPYGYTF. The whole variable domain, filled in from reference TRBV5-1 and TRBJ1-2, reads KAGVTQTPRYLIKTRGQQVTLSCSPISGHRSVSWYQQTPGQGLQFLFEYFSETQRNKGNFPGRFSGRQFSNSRSEMNVSTLELGDSALYLCASTPGTPYGYTFGSGTRLTVV.

The rearrangement links TRBV2 to TRBJ1-2; 7 bases line up with TRBD1. The CDR3 contains 14 residues. V lost 4 bases, J lost 2 bases, and 4 bases stayed unmatched. The V gene's germline CDR1 is SNHLY and CDR2 FYNNEI. The CDR3 DNA reads TGTGCCAGCAGTGTAGGGGGCCGGAACTATGGCTACACCTTC. Residues: CASSVGGRNYGYTF. Full variable domain (rest looked up from reference TRBV2 and TRBJ1-2): EPEVTQTPSHQVTQMGQEVILRCVPISNHLYFYWYRQILGQKVEFLVSFYNNEISEKSEIFDDQFSVERPDGSNFTLKIRSTKLEDSAMYFCASSVGGRNYGYTFGSGTRLTVV.

V gene TRBV2 combines with J gene TRBJ2-1; TRBD2 might be the D (6 bases). Germline lookup yields CDR1 SNHLY and CDR2 FYNNEI. The V gene lost 9 bases and the J gene lost 4 bases, with 16 bases spanning the gap. The length of the CDR3 is 14 residues. The chain's CDR3 is CASLPWGVYNEQFF. In DNA, the CDR3 is TGTGCCAGTCTCCCATGGGGGGTATACAATGAGCAGTTCTTC.

The chain employs TRBV7-8 and TRBJ2-6, with a tentative D call TRBD2 (5 bases). CDR1 is SGHVS and CDR2 is FQNEAQ in the germline V gene. This CDR3 contains 17 residues. Trimming removed 2 bases at V and 4 bases at J, with 15 bases between. CDR3 sequence: CASSLRASTGGANVLTF. The CDR3 DNA follows: TGTGCCAGCAGCTTAAGGGCCTCAACGGGGGGGGCCAACGTCCTGACTTTC.

This chain connects TRBV29-1 to TRBJ2-1; 8 bases are shared with TRBD2. Losses at the gene ends were 7 bases for V and 9 bases for J; bases not matched to a gene: 14. The CDR3 loop spans 14 amino acids. CDR1 SQVTM and CDR2 ANQGSEA come from the germline V gene. The DNA for the CDR3 is TGCAGCGATACCGGGAGGGCCGTATACGCTGAGCAGTTCTTC. Translated, it gives CSDTGRAVYAEQFF.